Here is one T cell receptor beta chain with its context. Germline is not matched at one junction end, which may reflect a read error. Germline V gives CDR1 SEHNR, CDR2 FQNEAQ (reference sequence). The CDR3 totals 12 residues. A modified ARM-PCR protocol with three rounds of nested PCR amplified TCRbeta. TCRdb reprocessed the multiplex PCR reads with MiXCR, giving one entry per CDR3 protein. The sample yields 60,000 to 85,000 distinct CDR3 sequences, about 80% seen once. This sample stems from a study of tumor and adjacent non-tumor tissue in lung cancer. Study context: The cohort had 12 adenocarcinoma, a couple of squamous cell and 1 small cell patients.

No cell sorting was done before RNA was extracted from the tissue. This non-tumor lung sample came from over 3 cm beyond the tumor edge. The receptor's source is a man in his 70s with non-small cell lung cancer. The chain carries TRBV7-9 and TRBJ1-2, with D possibly matching TRBD1 (5 bases). Sequenced input: distant non-tumor lung tissue. CDR3 region: CVTEPGSSGYTF. The CDR3 bases are TGCGTCACCGAGCCAGGGTCCTCGGGCTACACCTTC.